This TCR beta chain stems from a study of blood T cells in healthy people across ages. The CDR3 runs 14 residues. Deletions cut 4 bases from V and 8 bases from J, with 17 bases between. The germline CDR1 and CDR2 sequences are LNHDA and SQIVND (reference sequence). Together with a sample-barcoded 5' primer, a J-beta primer mix was included in a second PCR lasting about 6 to 11 cycles. TCRdb ran MiXCR on the 5' RACE reads and lists one entry per CDR3 protein. Of hundreds of thousands of distinct CDR3 sequences in the sample, roughly 24% are singletons; the top ten hold about 3%. This sample also belongs to another study, concerning T cells of mothers and their children. Turning to that study: Roughly 6 children, together with their three healthy Caucasian mothers, made up the donors. When the second PCR was run, its M1S primer added sample barcodes and 2-4 random nucleotides. Comparable shaping of TCR recombination output by thymic selection was observed in related and unrelated pairs.

This chain uses TRBV19 with TRBJ1-2, with D uncertain. What was sequenced was blood. The sequence was collected from a boy under 18 in good health. The CDR3 DNA follows: TGTGCCAGTAGTACGCGACCCGACCCTAGGGGCTACACCTTC. This sequence encodes CASSTRPDPRGYTF.